This T cell receptor (beta chain) was retrieved from a study of CD8 T cell repertoires and HIV-1 epitope variants. Clones were sequenced by immunoSEQ multiplex PCR, and TCRdb holds only the in-frame ones, with some missing. The table shows about 95,000 clones, with over 70% occurring only once. Germline V gene lookup returns CDR1 SGHDT and CDR2 YYEEEE. The CDR3 is 15 amino acids. V was trimmed by 3 bases and J by 8 bases, leaving 21 bases between them. The receptor was isolated from a male donor with HIV. The sequenced sample consisted of uncultured baseline CD8+ T cells from peripheral blood mononuclear cells (PBMCs). V usage is TRBV5-6 and J usage is TRBJ2-7, with D perhaps TRBD1 (5 bases). CDR3 loop: CASSWGPGFRAQQYF. In DNA form, the CDR3 reads TGTGCCAGCAGCTGGGGTCCAGGGTTTAGGGCACAGCAGTACTTC.